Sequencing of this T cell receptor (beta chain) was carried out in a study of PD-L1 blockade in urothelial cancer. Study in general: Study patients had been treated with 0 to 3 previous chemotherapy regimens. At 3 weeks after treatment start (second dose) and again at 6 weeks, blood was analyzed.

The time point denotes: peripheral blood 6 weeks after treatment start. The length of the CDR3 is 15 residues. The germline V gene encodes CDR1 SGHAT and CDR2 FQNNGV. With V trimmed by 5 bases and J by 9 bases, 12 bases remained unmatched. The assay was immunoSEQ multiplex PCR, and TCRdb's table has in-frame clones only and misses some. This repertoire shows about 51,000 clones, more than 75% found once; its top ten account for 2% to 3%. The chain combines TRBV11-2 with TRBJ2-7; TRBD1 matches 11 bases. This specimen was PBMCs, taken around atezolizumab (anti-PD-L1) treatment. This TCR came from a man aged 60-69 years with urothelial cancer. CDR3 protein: CASSPRTGGESAQYF. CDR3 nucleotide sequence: TGTGCCAGCAGCCCCCGGACAGGGGGCGAGTCTGCGCAGTACTTC. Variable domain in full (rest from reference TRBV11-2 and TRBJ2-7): EAGVAQSPRYKIIEKRQSVAFWCNPISGHATLYWYQQILGQGPKLLIQFQNNGVVDDSQLPKDRFSAERLKGVDSTLKIQPAKLEDSAVYLCASSPRTGGESAQYFGPGTRLTVT.